Below are 17 T cell receptor beta chains sequenced from a single sample in a study of vaccination and CD4 T cells after COVID-19. Antigens for these TCRs are unknown. Time point meaning: late sampling 161 to 241 days after vaccination in a few convalescent patients. The treatment is: approximately 9-day PBMC culture with coronavirus spike peptide pools or control peptides (ViraFEST assay). Cultured CD4+ T cells had their DNA profiled by the Oncomine TCR Beta short-read assay. From the PCR reads, TCRdb called clonotypes with MiXCR, one entry per CDR3 protein. The sample includes tens of thousands of distinct CDR3 sequences, 25% to 30% of them seen just once. The material was CD4+ T cells from blood, cultured in vitro, obtained about 7 months after SARS-CoV-2 vaccination. The receptors here all came from a human donor who had recovered from COVID-19.

This clonotype was observed a few times. The chain combines TRBV7-2 with TRBJ1-1; 10 bases fit TRBD1. CDR1 is SGHTA, CDR2 FQGNSA, per germline. V lost 5 bases, J lost 0 bases, and 15 bases stayed unmatched. CDR3 length: 19 amino acids. The CDR3 region is CASSRTLTGQGRLNTEAFF. Written as DNA, the CDR3 is TGTGCCAGCAGCCGCACATTGACGGGACAGGGGCGTTTGAACACTGAAGCTTTCTTT.

The rearrangement links TRBV6-2 or TRBV6-3 to TRBJ2-1; D is unresolved. The ends were cut back, 2 bases at V and 8 bases at J, with 13 bases in the middle. The CDR3 contains 14 residues. Germline CDR1 is MNHEY and CDR2 is SVGEGT. CDR3 bases: TGTGCCAGCAGTTACGCAACTCCTGGGGATGAGCAGTTCTTC. Encoded protein: CASSYATPGDEQFF.

This clonotype was seen a few times. The chain combines TRBV28 with TRBJ2-7; tentative D call: TRBD1 (5 bases). V lost 1 base to trimming and J lost 0 bases, with 10 bases between them. Germline V lookup: CDR1 MDHEN, CDR2 SYDVKM. This CDR3 comprises 15 residues. The CDR3 DNA follows: TGTGCCAGCAGTTTATTCCAGGGTAGCTCCTACGAGCAGTACTTC. This translates into CASSLFQGSSYEQYF.

Comment on this clonotype: A much larger clone lies one base from this, so it may be a read error. The J gene is TRBJ2-1, the V gene TRBV20-1, with 12 nucleotides matching TRBD2. The DNA matches TRBJ2-5 better at its end, which makes the J call doubtful. This CDR3 spans 17 amino acids. Germline V gives CDR1 DFQATT, CDR2 SNEGSKA (reference sequence). As DNA, the CDR3 is TGCAGTGCTAGAAGGCTAGCGGGAGGGATTAGCAGGGAGATCCAGTACTTC. Translating it yields CSARRLAGGISREIQYF.

The chain uses TRBV6-1 and TRBJ1-5, with TRBD1 as a possible D gene (5 bases). CDR1 is MNHNS, CDR2 SASEGT, per germline. The CDR3 has 15 amino acids. Trimming shortened V by 2 bases and J by 7 bases, and 15 bases separated the two germline ends. CDR3 DNA: TGTGCCAGCAGTGAATCTCCAGGGAAACGACAGCCCCAGCATTTT. This translates into CASSESPGKRQPQHF.

This clonotype came up many times. The chain recombines TRBV7-2 with TRBJ2-5, with TRBD2 matching over 11 bases. Germline CDR1 SGHTA, CDR2 FQGNSA. Unmatched junction bases numbered 9, after V lost 1 base and J lost 5 bases. This CDR3 region has 17 residues. CDR3 region: CASSLEFRASGRETQYF. The DNA of the CDR3 is TGTGCCAGCAGCTTAGAGTTTAGGGCTAGCGGGAGGGAGACCCAGTACTTC.

V is TRBV7-3 and J is TRBJ2-4; no definite D call. From germline, CDR1 is SGHTA and CDR2 FQGTGA. CDR3 length: 14 residues. Trimming removed 3 bases at V and 3 bases at J, with 9 bases between. CDR3 in DNA: TGTGCCAGCAGCTTTGGGGATCGCAAAAACATTCAGTACTTC. The encoded protein is CASSFGDRKNIQYF.

The rearrangement links TRBV6-1 to TRBJ2-7; 15 positions agree with TRBD2. The CDR3 has 15 residues. V was clipped by 7 bases and J by 3 bases; unmatched bases: 4. Per the germline V gene, CDR1 is MNHNS and CDR2 is SASEGT. The CDR3 spells CASISGLAGGYEQYF. In DNA, the CDR3 is TGTGCCAGCATCTCGGGACTAGCGGGAGGCTACGAGCAGTACTTC.

The rearrangement uses TRBV27 and TRBJ2-7; 9 nucleotides align to TRBD1. The CDR3 is 18 residues long. In germline, CDR1 is MNHEY, CDR2 SMNVEV (reference sequence). Unmatched junction bases numbered 9, after V lost 0 bases and J lost 0 bases. DNA of the CDR3: TGTGCCAGCAGTTTATCCTGGGGACAGGGCTGGGCCTCCTACGAGCAGTACTTC. Translated: CASSLSWGQGWASYEQYF.

This clonotype was seen a handful of times. The chain employs TRBV10-3 and TRBJ2-3; 14 bases are shared with TRBD2. This CDR3 spans 16 amino acids. V shed 6 bases, J shed 5 bases, and the junction held 7 bases outside the gene matches. The germline gives CDR1 ENHRY, CDR2 SYGVKD. The CDR3 region has the DNA TGTGCCATCAGGGTCGGGACTAGCGGGAGTAGAGATACGCAGTATTTT. Encoded protein: CAIRVGTSGSRDTQYF.

The rearrangement links TRBV5-4 to TRBJ1-6, with TRBD1 matching 9 bases. The CDR3 loop spans 16 amino acids. Trimming removed 0 bases from V and 11 bases from J; junction bases left unmatched: 9. CDR1 and CDR2 from the germline V gene are SGHNT and YYREEE (reference sequence). The CDR3 spells CASSLAGGQGPTPLHF. CDR3 nucleotides: TGTGCCAGCAGCTTGGCGGGGGGACAGGGACCGACACCCCTCCACTTT.

A few counts support this clonotype. This sequence joins TRBV6-1 and TRBJ1-5; 10 bases line up with TRBD1. Germline CDR1 and CDR2: MNHNS and SASEGT. The CDR3 totals 17 residues. J was trimmed by 3 bases and V by 5 bases; bases with no gene match: 10. The CDR3 DNA reads as TGTGCCAGCAGTATAGGCTCCGGGACAGGGGTCAATCAGCCCCAGCATTTT. Translation: CASSIGSGTGVNQPQHF.

A few counts support this clonotype. This chain joins TRBV4-1 and TRBJ2-4; TRBD1 aligns across 9 bases. V shed 0 bases, J shed 12 bases, and the junction held 3 bases outside the gene matches. Germline CDR1 is MGHRA and CDR2 is YSYEKL. The CDR3 sequence is 13 residues long. In nucleotides, the CDR3 is TGCGCCAGCAGCCAAGAGGGACAGGGTCATCAGTACTTC. Translation gives CASSQEGQGHQYF.

This clonotype appeared a few times. This sequence joins TRBV10-1 and TRBJ2-3; 10 bases are shared with TRBD2. Trimming cost V 6 bases and J 4 bases; bases outside gene matches: 4. In germline, CDR1 is WNHNN, CDR2 SYGVQD (reference sequence). The CDR3 length is 14 residues. The CDR3 nucleotides are TGCGCCAGCAGCGAAACTAGCGGGGCAGATACGCAGTATTTT. Amino acids: CASSETSGADTQYF.

The V call is TRBV29-1, the J call TRBJ2-6; 8 nucleotides agree with TRBD2. The CDR3 contains 13 residues. The ends lost 6 bases at V and 4 bases at J; junction bases unmatched: 2. Germline CDR1 is SQVTM and CDR2 is ANQGSEA. This CDR3 reads CSVAGAGANVLTF. In DNA form, the CDR3 reads TGCAGCGTAGCGGGAGCCGGGGCCAACGTCCTGACTTTC.

The chain couples TRBV2 to TRBJ2-5, with TRBD1 matching 7 bases. CDR1 and CDR2 (germline): SNHLY, FYNNEI. The CDR3 has 13 amino acids. V lost 7 bases to trimming and J lost 2 bases; unmatched junction nucleotides: 4. The CDR3 here is CASNRGLQETQYF. The CDR3 DNA is TGTGCCAGCAACAGGGGTCTGCAAGAGACCCAGTACTTC.

The sample holds a few counts of this clonotype. The V and J genes are TRBV25-1 and TRBJ2-5, with D possibly called TRBD1 or TRBD2 (5 bases each). The CDR3 is 13 amino acids. Germline CDR1 is MGHDK and CDR2 is SYGVNS. V lost 5 bases and J lost 3, with 10 bases in between. CDR3 in amino acids: CASSPMGEETQYF. The CDR3 DNA is TGTGCCAGCAGTCCCATGGGGGAAGAGACCCAGTACTTC.